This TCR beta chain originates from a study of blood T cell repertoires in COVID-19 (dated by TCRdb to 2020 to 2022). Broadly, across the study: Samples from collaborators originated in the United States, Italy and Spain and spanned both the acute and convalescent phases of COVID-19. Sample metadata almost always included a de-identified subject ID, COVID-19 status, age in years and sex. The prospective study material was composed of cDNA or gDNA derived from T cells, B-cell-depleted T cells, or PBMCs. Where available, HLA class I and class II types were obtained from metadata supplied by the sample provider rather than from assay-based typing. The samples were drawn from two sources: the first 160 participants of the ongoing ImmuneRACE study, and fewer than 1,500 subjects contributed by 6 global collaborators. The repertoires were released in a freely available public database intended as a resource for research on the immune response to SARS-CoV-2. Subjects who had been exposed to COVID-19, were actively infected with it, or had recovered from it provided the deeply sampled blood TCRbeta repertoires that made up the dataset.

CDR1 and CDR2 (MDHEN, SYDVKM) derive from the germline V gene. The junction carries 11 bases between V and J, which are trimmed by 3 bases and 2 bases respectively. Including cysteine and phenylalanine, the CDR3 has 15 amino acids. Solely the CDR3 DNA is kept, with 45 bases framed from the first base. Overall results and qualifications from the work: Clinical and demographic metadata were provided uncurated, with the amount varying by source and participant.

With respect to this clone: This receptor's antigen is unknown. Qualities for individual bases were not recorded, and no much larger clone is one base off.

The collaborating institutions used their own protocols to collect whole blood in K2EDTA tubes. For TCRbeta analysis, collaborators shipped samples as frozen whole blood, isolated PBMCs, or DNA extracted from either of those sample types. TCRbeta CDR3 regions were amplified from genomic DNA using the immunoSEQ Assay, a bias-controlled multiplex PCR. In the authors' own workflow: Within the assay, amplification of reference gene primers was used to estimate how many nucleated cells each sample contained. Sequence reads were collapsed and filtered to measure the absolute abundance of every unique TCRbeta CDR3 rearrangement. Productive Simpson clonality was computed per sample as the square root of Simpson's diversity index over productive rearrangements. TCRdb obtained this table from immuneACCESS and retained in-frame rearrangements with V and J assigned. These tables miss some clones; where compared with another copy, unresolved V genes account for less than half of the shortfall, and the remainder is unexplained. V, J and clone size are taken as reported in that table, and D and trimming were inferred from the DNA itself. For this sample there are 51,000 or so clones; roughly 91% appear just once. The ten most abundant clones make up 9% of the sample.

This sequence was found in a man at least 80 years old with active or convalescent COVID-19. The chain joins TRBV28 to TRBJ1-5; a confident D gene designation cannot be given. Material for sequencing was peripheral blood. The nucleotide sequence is TGTGCCAGCAGTTTTCGGGGTCGCGGCAATCAGCCCCAGCATTTT. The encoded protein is CASSFRGRGNQPQHF.